Listed below are T cell receptor beta chains from one sample, sequenced in a study of T cell repertoires in cytomegalovirus infection. Each CDR3 protein is one row after TCRdb ran MiXCR on the reads. The sample includes about 920,000 distinct CDR3 sequences, less than 40% of them seen just once. Their antigen targets remain unknown. This material consisted of cultured CD8+ T cells from PBMCs, taken from culture after CMV antigen stimulation. These TCRs come from a human donor in good health (CMV status not recorded). Some clones in this sample may be carry-over from other donors' samples. Both conserved end residues are part of each CDR3. D genes are given only for firm matches. The size field is filled for only some rows; it gives once, few, many or a size class.

d_call,j_call,clone_size,v_call,cdr3_aa,cdr3_nt
TRBD2,TRBJ2-5,few,TRBV18,CASSPTSGGPGLGETQYF,TGTGCCAGCTCACCTACTAGCGGGGGTCCCGGCCTAGGAGAGACCCAGTACTTC
TRBD2,TRBJ2-5,.,TRBV27,CASKTRTSGGETQYF,TGTGCCAGCAAGACCCGGACTAGCGGGGGGGAGACCCAGTACTTC
TRBD1,TRBJ2-4,.,TRBV28,CASRPPGGSTKNIQYF,TGTGCCAGCAGGCCCCCAGGGGGCTCGACCAAAAACATTCAGTACTTC
TRBD2,TRBJ2-1,.,TRBV11-2,CASSKGLAGGLSSEQFF,TGTGCCAGCAGCAAGGGACTAGCGGGGGGCCTTTCGAGTGAGCAGTTCTTC
TRBD2,TRBJ2-3,.,TRBV10-3,CAISESSGGVDTQYF,TGTGCCATCAGTGAGTCGAGCGGGGGTGTAGATACGCAGTATTTT
TRBD2,TRBJ2-3,many,TRBV12-3/TRBV12-4,CASSRSEGGADTQYF,TGTGCCAGCAGCCGTAGCGAGGGAGGGGCAGATACGCAGTATTTT
.,TRBJ2-3,.,TRBV12-3/TRBV12-4,CACSGPDTQYF,TGTGCCTGCAGCGGGCCCGATACGCAGTATTTT
TRBD1,TRBJ1-2,few,TRBV7-4,CASSFPGQSYGYTF,TGTGCCAGCAGCTTCCCGGGACAGAGCTATGGCTACACCTTC
.,TRBJ2-2,once,TRBV4-1,CASSQEAPGGNGELFF,TGCGCCAGCAGCCAAGAGGCTCCAGGGGGGAACGGGGAGCTGTTTTTT
.,TRBJ2-1,.,TRBV12-3/TRBV12-4,CASSPGFSYNEQFF,TGTGCCAGCAGTCCAGGGTTCTCCTACAATGAGCAGTTCTTC
.,TRBJ1-1,few,TRBV12-3/TRBV12-4,CASRVLTSRSNTEAFF,TGTGCCAGCAGAGTCCTTACTTCCAGGTCGAACACTGAAGCTTTCTTT
.,TRBJ2-5,many,TRBV27,CASSPRLEETQYF,TGTGCCAGCAGTCCCCGACTAGAAGAGACCCAGTACTTC
.,TRBJ2-1,.,TRBV20-1,CSARESDLPYNEQFF,TGCAGTGCTAGAGAGTCTGACCTCCCCTACAATGAGCAGTTCTTC
.,TRBJ1-5,.,TRBV2,CASSSPSDRQSNQPQHF,TGTGCCAGCAGCTCTCCCTCGGACAGACAGAGCAATCAGCCCCAGCATTTT
.,TRBJ1-6,many,TRBV27,CASSPIGHSPLHF,TGTGCCAGCAGTCCCATCGGGCATTCACCCCTCCACTTT
.,TRBJ1-1,.,TRBV4-1,CASSLFRGMNTEAFF,TGCGCCAGCAGCCTATTCCGGGGCATGAACACTGAAGCTTTCTTT
.,TRBJ2-2,.,TRBV3-1,CASSQDPGGPSGELFF,TGTGCCAGCAGCCAAGATCCGGGGGGCCCCTCCGGGGAGCTGTTTTTT
.,TRBJ1-2,few,TRBV7-9,CASSLGAHFVELSGYTF,TGTGCCAGCAGCTTAGGAGCCCACTTTGTAGAGTTGAGTGGCTACACCTTC
.,TRBJ1-4,.,TRBV10-3,CAISEGRREKLFF,TGTGCCATCAGTGAGGGACGGCGAGAAAAACTGTTTTTT
.,TRBJ2-1,few,TRBV11-2,CASSSWTVGLTNNEQFF,TGTGCCAGCAGCTCATGGACAGTCGGCCTTACTAACAATGAGCAGTTCTTC
.,TRBJ1-6,.,TRBV2,CASTPPGMNSPLHF,TGTGCCAGCACCCCACCAGGGATGAATTCACCCCTCCACTTT
TRBD2,TRBJ2-1,.,TRBV9,CASSSRTSGGFPSGYNEQFF,TGTGCCAGCAGCTCCCGGACTAGCGGGGGGTTCCCTTCTGGCTACAATGAGCAGTTCTTC
.,TRBJ1-1,.,TRBV7-9,CASSLAQVGDF,TGTGCCAGCAGCTTAGCCCAGGTGGGGGACTTT
.,TRBJ2-7,.,TRBV29-1,CSVVTSYEQYF,TGCAGCGTTGTAACATCCTACGAGCAGTACTTC
.,TRBJ2-3,few,TRBV6-1,CASSVSGGARTDTQYF,TGTGCCAGCAGTGTCAGCGGCGGGGCCCGCACAGATACGCAGTATTTT
TRBD1,TRBJ1-1,.,TRBV5-1,CASSFRTGEVAEAFF,TGCGCCAGCAGCTTCCGGACAGGGGAAGTGGCTGAAGCTTTCTTT
.,TRBJ2-7,.,TRBV10-3,CAISEDDRTHYEQYF,TGTGCCATCAGTGAGGATGACAGGACCCACTACGAGCAGTACTTC
TRBD2,TRBJ2-7,few,TRBV7-9,CASSLEVAGWYEQYF,TGTGCCAGCAGCTTAGAGGTAGCGGGGTGGTACGAGCAGTACTTC
.,TRBJ2-4,once,TRBV2,CASSEGQQGGNIQYF,TGTGCCAGCAGTGAGGGGCAGCAGGGTGGAAACATTCAGTACTTC
.,TRBJ2-2,.,TRBV6-5,CASISGPLNYSGELFF,TGTGCCAGCATATCGGGCCCCTTGAACTACTCCGGGGAGCTGTTTTTT
.,TRBJ1-1,.,TRBV4-1,CASSQENGYTEAFF,TGCGCCAGCAGCCAAGAGAACGGGTACACTGAAGCTTTCTTT
TRBD2,TRBJ2-1,.,TRBV27,CASGSGGAHEQFF,TGTGCCAGCGGTAGCGGGGGGGCCCATGAGCAGTTCTTC
TRBD1,TRBJ2-7,few,TRBV7-6,CASSRTGEEQYF,TGTGCCAGCAGCCGGACAGGGGAAGAGCAGTACTTC
.,TRBJ2-3,.,TRBV4-3,CASSQDEQFTDTQYF,TGCGCCAGCAGCCAAGATGAGCAGTTCACAGATACGCAGTATTTT
.,TRBJ1-5,.,TRBV24-1,CATSDSGLPNQPQHF,TGTGCCACCAGTGATTCAGGACTTCCCAATCAGCCCCAGCATTTT
.,TRBJ2-4,few,TRBV14,CASSQAGAKNIQYF,TGTGCCAGCAGCCAAGCAGGTGCCAAAAACATTCAGTACTTC
.,TRBJ1-2,few,TRBV11-2,CASSTRDDGPYGYTF,TGTGCCAGCAGCACCCGGGACGACGGTCCCTATGGCTACACCTTC
TRBD1,TRBJ1-2,.,TRBV29-1,CSVPGTGWGYTF,TGCAGCGTTCCCGGGACAGGGTGGGGCTACACCTTC
.,TRBJ1-1,few,TRBV27,CASSVFRHKNTEAFF,TGTGCCAGCAGTGTATTCCGCCATAAGAACACTGAAGCTTTCTTT
TRBD2,TRBJ2-5,few,TRBV12-5,CASGSLWASGGDSQETQYF,TGTGCTAGTGGTTCCCTGTGGGCTAGCGGGGGAGACTCTCAAGAGACCCAGTACTTC
.,TRBJ1-4,.,TRBV20-1,CSARDWGTDHEKLFF,TGCAGTGCTAGAGATTGGGGGACTGACCATGAAAAACTGTTTTTT
.,TRBJ1-3,.,TRBV4-1,CASSQDNFSGNTIYF,TGCGCCAGCAGCCAAGATAACTTCTCTGGAAACACCATATATTTT
TRBD1,TRBJ1-3,few,TRBV6-1,CASSLQGALGNTIYF,TGTGCCAGCAGTCTTCAGGGGGCGTTAGGAAACACCATATATTTT
.,TRBJ1-1,many,TRBV12-3/TRBV12-4,CASSFGGSYTEAFF,TGTGCCAGCAGTTTTGGGGGGTCGTACACTGAAGCTTTCTTT
.,TRBJ1-5,.,TRBV19,CASSDSMGPYRPQHF,TGTGCCAGTTCGGACAGTATGGGACCTTATCGGCCCCAGCATTTT
TRBD2,TRBJ2-1,.,TRBV27,CAIQRGGEQFF,TGTGCCATCCAGCGGGGGGGCGAGCAGTTCTTC
.,TRBJ1-2,.,TRBV6-8,CASSQFDIGAGYGYTF,TGTGCCAGCAGTCAGTTTGACATTGGGGCAGGCTATGGCTACACCTTC
TRBD1,TRBJ1-5,.,TRBV20-1,CSAREGQGAYQPQHF,TGCAGTGCTAGAGAAGGACAGGGGGCTTATCAGCCCCAGCATTTT
.,TRBJ2-1,many,TRBV7-2,CASSAISGTPDNEQFF,TGTGCCAGCAGCGCAATTTCCGGGACACCGGACAATGAGCAGTTCTTC
.,TRBJ1-5,few,TRBV7-2,CASSLVDGQGQPQHF,TGTGCCAGCAGCTTAGTGGATGGGCAGGGTCAGCCCCAGCATTTT